This paragraph covers one TCR beta chain sequence. This CDR3 has 14 residues. From germline, CDR1 is SGHDT and CDR2 YYEEEE. V lost 0 bases, J lost 4 bases, and 10 bases lay in between. The entry originates in a study of shared clonotypes between healthy human individuals. The assay was immunoSEQ multiplex PCR, and TCRdb's table has in-frame clones only and misses some. The profile shows some 1.1 million clones, 77% of them singletons. The chain couples TRBV5-6 to TRBJ2-5; D remains ambiguous. The sequence was obtained from a man aged 18 to 29 in good health. Some clones in this sample may be carry-over from other donors' samples. The sequenced material came from memory CD4+ T cells from PBMCs. Subset meaning: CD45RA-negative fraction. The CDR3 here is CASSLAVRVETQYF. In nucleotides, the CDR3 is TGTGCCAGCAGCTTGGCCGTCCGGGTAGAGACCCAGTACTTC.